Each of the 9 T cell receptor beta chains below was sequenced from the same sample in a study of T cell responses to AZD1222 COVID-19 vaccine (dated by TCRdb to the early 2020s). The time point label, read with the paper, signifies: baseline before first vaccination. The library was obtained by the immunoSEQ multiplex PCR assay. TCRdb re-hosts the immuneACCESS table, in-frame sequences only. Its copies lack some clones; in the studies checked, an unresolved V gene accounts for under half of them, and the cause for the rest is not known. Recorded for this sample are 100,000 to 150,000 clones; 75% to 90% of them occurred a single time. The top ten constitute around 3.1% of the sample. The sample in question was peripheral blood, obtained on day 0 of AZD1222 vaccination. The source of these receptors is an adult in good health.

This chain links TRBV18 with TRBJ2-7; TRBD1 might be the D (5 bases). Germline V gene data show CDR1 as KGHSH and CDR2 as LQKENI. Between the trimmed V and J ends, which lost 3 bases and 3 bases, there was a span of 12 bases. This CDR3 has 14 residues. The DNA for the CDR3 is TGTGCCAGCTCACCTCGGGCAGGGTACTACGAGCAGTACTTC. Its protein is CASSPRAGYYEQYF.

The chain is built from TRBV28 and TRBJ1-4; D uncertain. This CDR3 spans 16 amino acids. With 6 bases removed from V and 7 bases from J, the gap between germline ends came to 21 bases. Germline-derived CDR1 and CDR2 are MDHEN and SYDVKM. The CDR3 spells CASSLSRAKGFEKLFF. CDR3 DNA: TGTGCCAGCAGCCTATCCCGGGCCAAAGGGTTTGAAAAACTGTTTTTT.

The chain joins TRBV7-9 to TRBJ2-1; D might be TRBD2 (6 bases). This CDR3 region has 16 residues. Germline V CDR1 and CDR2: SEHNR, FQNEAQ (reference sequence). V lost 4 bases and J lost 0, with 13 bases in between. DNA of the CDR3: TGTGCCAGCAGCTCACTAGCCCAGAGCTCCTACAATGAGCAGTTCTTC. Translating it yields CASSSLAQSSYNEQFF.

The V and J genes are TRBV4-1 and TRBJ1-2; 7 nucleotides line up with TRBD1. Looked up from germline, CDR1 is MGHRA and CDR2 is YSYEKL. Unmatched junction bases numbered 12, after V lost 4 bases and J lost 7 bases. The CDR3 spans 15 residues. Written as DNA, the CDR3 is TGCGCCAGCAGCCCCGTCCTCGGACAGGCTACTGGCTACACCTTC. Protein sequence: CASSPVLGQATGYTF.

The V call is TRBV6-6, the J call TRBJ1-1, with 8 bases that match TRBD1. CDR1 is MNHNY and CDR2 is SVGAGI in the germline V gene (reference sequence). The CDR3 has 15 residues. The V and J ends lost 2 bases and 4 bases, in that order; junction bases with no gene match: 6. CDR3 region: CASSYPLGQATEAFF. Here the CDR3 DNA reads TGTGCCAGCAGTTACCCACTGGGACAGGCCACTGAAGCTTTCTTT.

The chain uses TRBV3-1 (or the pseudogene TRBV3-2) and TRBJ1-2; D ambiguous. Trimming shortened V by 4 bases and J by 4 bases, and 10 bases separated the two germline ends. This CDR3 has 13 amino acids. Germline V CDR1 and CDR2: LGHDT, YNNKEL (reference sequence). The CDR3 protein is CASSPNPGYGYTF. CDR3 DNA sequence: TGTGCCAGCAGCCCTAACCCCGGCTATGGCTACACCTTC.

The gene calls are TRBV18 and TRBJ2-1; 9 bases agree with TRBD1. Germline values: CDR1 KGHSH, CDR2 LQKENI. Trimming cost V 0 bases and J 3 bases; bases outside gene matches: 6. This CDR3 has 17 residues. CDR3 region: CASSPPSRDRVYNEQFF. Here the CDR3 DNA reads TGTGCCAGCTCACCACCTTCCCGGGACAGGGTCTACAATGAGCAGTTCTTC.

Details on this clone: The sample carries other DNA sequences with the same CDR3. The chain uses TRBV30 and TRBJ1-1; D remains ambiguous. V gave up 0 bases and J gave up 1 base, with 6 bases separating them. The CDR3 spans 13 residues. The V gene's germline CDR1 is GTSNPN and CDR2 SVGIG (reference sequence). The CDR3 sequence is CAWSVGGNTEAFF. Written as DNA, the CDR3 is TGTGCCTGGAGTGTAGGCGGGAACACTGAAGCTTTCTTT.

The V and J genes are TRBV28 and TRBJ2-2; 8 bases fit TRBD1. Germline CDR1 and CDR2: MDHEN and SYDVKM. The CDR3 runs to 13 residues. The V segment lost 6 bases and the J segment 6 bases; nucleotides outside the gene matches: 3. The CDR3 nucleotides read TGTGCCAGCAGCGGACAGGGAGCCGGGGAGCTGTTTTTT. This codes for CASSGQGAGELFF.